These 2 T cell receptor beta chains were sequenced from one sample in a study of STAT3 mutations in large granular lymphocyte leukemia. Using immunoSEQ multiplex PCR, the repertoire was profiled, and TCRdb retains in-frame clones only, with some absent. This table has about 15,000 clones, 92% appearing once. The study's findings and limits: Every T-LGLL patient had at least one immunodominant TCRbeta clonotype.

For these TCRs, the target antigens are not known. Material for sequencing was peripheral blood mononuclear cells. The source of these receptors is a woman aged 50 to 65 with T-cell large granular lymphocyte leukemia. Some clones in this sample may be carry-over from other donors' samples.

As DNA, the CDR3 is TGTGCCAGCTCACCAAAGGGGCAGGAGGGGAATGAAAAACTGTTTTTT. As protein: CASSPKGQEGNEKLFF. The V gene is TRBV18, the J gene TRBJ1-4; TRBD1 is a possible D gene (5 bases). CDR3 length: 16 amino acids. The germline V and J ends were trimmed by 2 bases and 5 bases, with 15 bases remaining between them. CDR1 KGHSH and CDR2 LQKENI come from the germline V gene.

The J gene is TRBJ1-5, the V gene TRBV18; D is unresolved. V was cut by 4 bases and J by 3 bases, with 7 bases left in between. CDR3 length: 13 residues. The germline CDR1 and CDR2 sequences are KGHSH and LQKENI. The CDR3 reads CASSQGNNQPQHF. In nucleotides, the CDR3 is TGTGCCAGCTCACAGGGAAACAATCAGCCCCAGCATTTT.